The 32 T cell receptor beta chains in this list originate from one sample, sequenced in a study of blood T cell repertoires in COVID-19. TCRdb's copy holds only in-frame clones and misses some; the assay was immunoSEQ multiplex PCR. The sample carries fewer than 130,000 clones, 80% to 90% recorded once. The sequenced sample consisted of peripheral blood. All receptors derive from a woman aged 80 or over with acute or convalescent COVID-19.

This chain joins TRBV27 and TRBJ2-7; 12 bases are a match to TRBD2. This CDR3 comprises 15 residues. Germline assignment: CDR1 MNHEY and CDR2 SMNVEV (reference sequence). The V and J ends lost 6 bases and 7 bases, in that order; junction bases with no gene match: 10. CDR3 residues: CASSRTSGAVSEQYF. The CDR3 region has the DNA TGTGCCAGCAGCCGGACTAGCGGGGCTGTTTCTGAGCAGTACTTC.

V usage is TRBV7-8 and J usage is TRBJ2-5; 8 bases match TRBD1. V lost 4 bases to trimming and J lost 5 bases; unmatched junction nucleotides: 3. The length of the CDR3 is 13 residues. Per the germline V gene, CDR1 is SGHVS and CDR2 is FQNEAQ. CDR3 loop: CASSSRQGETQYF. CDR3 nucleotide sequence: TGTGCCAGCAGCTCCCGACAGGGGGAGACCCAGTACTTC.

The V gene is TRBV19, the J gene TRBJ2-7; TRBD1 matches at 8 bases. The CDR3 extends over 16 amino acids. The ends lost 0 bases at V and 4 bases at J; junction bases unmatched: 8. Germline V gene data show CDR1 as LNHDA and CDR2 as SQIVND (reference sequence). Written as DNA, the CDR3 is TGTGCCAGTAGTATAGACCCTGGCAGGGGGCGGTACGAGCAGTACTTC. Translating it yields CASSIDPGRGRYEQYF.

The chain links TRBV7-9 to TRBJ1-1, with D uncertain. Germline-derived CDR1 and CDR2 are SEHNR and FQNEAQ (reference sequence). Trimming took off 3 bases at V and 0 bases at J, with 11 bases between the two ends. The CDR3 spans 15 residues. DNA for the CDR3: TGTGCCAGCAGCTTGGAACAGCAGCTGAACACTGAAGCTTTCTTT. Its translation: CASSLEQQLNTEAFF.

The chain combines TRBV4-1 with TRBJ1-1; the D gene is possibly TRBD1 (6 bases). The CDR3 spans 15 residues. V lost 0 bases and J lost 4, with 12 bases in between. CDR1 and CDR2 (germline): MGHRA, YSYEKL. CDR3 region: CASSQDGGTSTEAFF. For the CDR3, the DNA is TGCGCCAGCAGCCAAGATGGGGGCACATCCACTGAAGCTTTCTTT.

The rearrangement joins TRBV21-1 to TRBJ1-1; the table's D call of TRBD1 was not tested on the DNA. TRBV21-1 has pseudogene status. The CDR3 loop spans 16 amino acids. The CDR3 nucleotides read TGTGCCAGCAGCAAAAAAAACCGGACAGAGAACACTGAAGCTTTCTTT. This codes for CASSKKNRTENTEAFF.

In this sample, this clone turned up once. This rearrangement joins TRBV2 to TRBJ1-6; D is uncertain. Trimming took 6 bases from V and 6 from J, leaving 18 bases between them. The CDR3 sequence is 16 residues long. The V gene's germline CDR1 is SNHLY and CDR2 FYNNEI. The CDR3: CASSVWSIELNSPLHF. The CDR3 nucleotides are TGTGCCAGCAGCGTCTGGTCTATCGAACTTAATTCACCCCTCCACTTT.

The chain has TRBV3-1 (or the pseudogene TRBV3-2) and TRBJ2-3; 9 bases map to TRBD1. This CDR3 contains 16 residues. The V gene end was trimmed by 4 bases and the J gene end by 1 base; junction bases not matched to a gene: 6. CDR1 and CDR2 from the germline V gene are LGHDT and YNNKEL (reference sequence). The chain's CDR3 is CASSRVWDRGTDTQYF. CDR3 bases: TGTGCCAGCAGCCGGGTATGGGACAGGGGCACAGATACGCAGTATTTT.

This chain links TRBV14 with TRBJ1-1; 7 nucleotides line up with TRBD1. This CDR3 is 18 amino acids long. The germline gives CDR1 SGHDN, CDR2 FVKESK. Trimming cost V 5 bases and J 2 bases; bases outside gene matches: 17. The CDR3 DNA sequence: TGTGCCAGCAGCAATTATCACAGGGGCCGATGGATTAACACTGAAGCTTTCTTT. Protein: CASSNYHRGRWINTEAFF.

The chain uses TRBV6-5 and TRBJ1-5; D perhaps matches TRBD1 (6 bases). The V end was cut by 6 bases, the J end by 2 bases, with 14 bases between. The CDR3 has 15 residues. Germline CDR1 is MNHEY and CDR2 is SVGAGI. The CDR3 DNA reads as TGTGCCAGCAGGGCCCGGACAGAGGGCAATCAGCCCCAGCATTTT. As protein: CASRARTEGNQPQHF.

The chain combines TRBV9 with TRBJ1-1; no definite D call. The germline V and J ends were trimmed by 4 bases and 5 bases, with 9 bases remaining between them. Germline assignment: CDR1 SGDLS and CDR2 YYNGEE. The CDR3 sequence is 12 residues long. CDR3 region: CASSSPRTEAFF. DNA of the CDR3: TGTGCCAGCAGCTCGCCACGGACTGAAGCTTTCTTT.

The chain is built from TRBV28 and TRBJ1-1; TRBD1 agrees at 7 bases. Germline lookup yields CDR1 MDHEN and CDR2 SYDVKM. The length of the CDR3 is 16 residues. The V segment lost 6 bases and the J segment 4 bases; nucleotides outside the gene matches: 14. CDR3 sequence (DNA): TGTGCCAGCAGGCAAGACAGGGAAGGTAGAAGCACTGAAGCTTTCTTT. Translating it yields CASRQDREGRSTEAFF.

The chain uses TRBV14 and TRBJ1-2; 10 nucleotides line up with TRBD1. J gave up 3 bases and V 3 bases, and 4 bases lay outside the gene matches. The germline V gene has CDR1 SGHDN and CDR2 FVKESK. The CDR3 has 15 amino acids. CDR3 loop: CASSHLGTGDYGYTF. The CDR3 DNA reads TGTGCCAGCAGCCACCTCGGGACAGGGGACTATGGCTACACCTTC.

This chain connects TRBV3-1 (or the pseudogene TRBV3-2) to TRBJ2-5, with TRBD1 identical over 8 bases. Trimming took 4 bases from V and 2 from J; bases not matched to a gene: 3. The CDR3 extends over 14 amino acids. Germline CDR1 reads LGHDT; CDR2 reads YNNKEL (reference sequence). The CDR3 here is CASSRRTGQETQYF. CDR3 in DNA: TGTGCCAGCAGCCGACGGACAGGGCAAGAGACCCAGTACTTC.

This chain joins TRBV5-1 and TRBJ2-3; D is uncertain. Trimming took 4 bases from V and 10 from J, leaving 13 bases between them. Germline loops: CDR1 SGHRS, CDR2 YFSETQ. The CDR3 is 12 amino acids. CDR3 in DNA: TGCGCCAGCAGCGCTGATGCTCGGGCGCAGTATTTT. Amino acids: CASSADARAQYF.

As concerns this clone: The junction does not match germline at one end; this may be a read error. The identical CDR3 is also encoded by other nucleotide sequences in the sample. J is TRBJ1-2 and V is TRBV19; 8 nucleotides agree with TRBD1. CDR3 length: 16 residues. Germline CDR1 and CDR2: LNHDA and SQIVND (reference sequence). The CDR3 nucleotides are TGTGCCAGTAACAATCCCGGGACAGGATATAACTATGGTTACACCTTC. Translating gives CASNNPGTGYNYGYTF.

The table lists this clone with a count of one. This rearrangement joins TRBV5-6 to TRBJ2-3; 7 bases match TRBD1. The V and J ends lost 4 bases and 5 bases, in that order; junction bases with no gene match: 10. Germline V gene sequence: CDR1 SGHDT, CDR2 YYEEEE. The CDR3 spans 15 residues. The CDR3 bases are TGTGCCAGCAGCCCTACAGGGGCCCTTAAAGATACGCAGTATTTT. Translated: CASSPTGALKDTQYF.

This clone was found once. Other DNA sequences from this sample encode an identical CDR3 as well. CDR3 in amino acids: CASSPRQGSYNEQFF. CDR3 in DNA: TGTGCCAGCTCTCCTAGACAGGGATCCTACAATGAGCAGTTCTTC. The chain has TRBV18 and TRBJ2-1; 7 bases line up with TRBD1. With V trimmed by 6 bases and J by 1 base, 6 bases remained unmatched. Germline-derived CDR1 and CDR2 are KGHSH and LQKENI. The CDR3 length is 15 residues.

Written as DNA, the CDR3 is TGTGCCACCAGTGATTTGCGGGCCCCCGGGACAGGGGGCCGCTCCTACGAGCAGTACTTC. Translated, it gives CATSDLRAPGTGGRSYEQYF. The chain couples TRBV24-1 to TRBJ2-7; 12 nucleotides align to TRBD1. Germline V gene sequence: CDR1 KGHDR, CDR2 SFDVKD. The V gene end was trimmed by 0 bases and the J gene end by 0 bases; junction bases not matched to a gene: 11. The CDR3 has 20 amino acids.

CDR3 DNA: TGTGCCACCAGTGAGGGGACTAGCGGGCGGGCCCGGGAGACCCAGTACTTC. Residues: CATSEGTSGRARETQYF. The J gene is TRBJ2-5, the V gene TRBV24-1; 12 positions match TRBD2. Trimming cost V 4 bases and J 5 bases; bases outside gene matches: 10. The CDR3 loop spans 17 amino acids. Germline assignment: CDR1 KGHDR and CDR2 SFDVKD.

This chain connects TRBV28 to TRBJ1-1; perhaps TRBD1 as D (6 bases). V shed 6 bases and J shed 1 base, with 9 bases lying between them. Germline assignment: CDR1 MDHEN and CDR2 SYDVKM. The CDR3 runs 13 residues. The CDR3 nucleotides are TGTGCCAGCAGGTCAGGGGCGAACACTGAAGCTTTCTTT. Translating it yields CASRSGANTEAFF.

The rearrangement joins TRBV10-3 to TRBJ2-7; TRBD1 matches at 7 bases. Germline V gene sequence: CDR1 ENHRY, CDR2 SYGVKD. V was clipped by 6 bases and J by 3 bases; unmatched bases: 8. The CDR3 spans 14 residues. This CDR3 reads CAIRGTETLYEQYF. The CDR3 DNA is TGTGCCATCAGAGGGACAGAGACCCTCTACGAGCAGTACTTC.

The J gene is TRBJ2-3, the V gene TRBV5-4; the match to TRBD1 covers 7 bases. Germline trimming cut 3 bases from V and 0 bases from J; bases unmatched to any gene: 10. The CDR3 sequence is 17 residues long. Per the germline V gene, CDR1 is SGHNT and CDR2 is YYREEE (reference sequence). CDR3 DNA sequence: TGTGCCAGCAGCTCATCAACACAGGGGATCAGCACAGATACGCAGTATTTT. Protein: CASSSSTQGISTDTQYF.

The chain recombines TRBV2 with TRBJ1-2, with TRBD1 matching over 8 bases. The V segment lost 6 bases and the J segment 3 bases; nucleotides outside the gene matches: 9. The CDR3 is 15 residues long. Germline V CDR1 and CDR2: SNHLY, FYNNEI. The CDR3 DNA reads TGTGCCAGCAGCCACCCCGGACAGGGCGACTATGGCTACACCTTC. This gives the protein CASSHPGQGDYGYTF.

The rearrangement joins TRBV7-3 to TRBJ2-3; TRBD1 agrees at 7 bases. Germline CDR1 SGHTA, CDR2 FQGTGA. Trimming at V came to 3 bases and at J to 3 bases, leaving 9 bases not matched to a gene. This CDR3 comprises 16 residues. Here the CDR3 DNA reads TGTGCCAGCAGCTTCCGACAGGGTGGGGGAACAGATACGCAGTATTTT. Translation gives CASSFRQGGGTDTQYF.

A single count supports this clone. This rearrangement joins TRBV7-2 to TRBJ1-2, with 7 bases aligning to TRBD1. With V trimmed by 4 bases and J by 0 bases, 5 bases remained unmatched. Germline CDR1 reads SGHTA; CDR2 reads FQGNSA. The CDR3 covers 15 residues. CDR3 in amino acids: CASSWDRETNYGYTF. The CDR3 bases are TGTGCCAGCAGCTGGGACAGAGAAACTAACTATGGCTACACCTTC.

The rearrangement joins TRBV19 to TRBJ1-5, with 7 bases identical to TRBD1. The germline gives CDR1 LNHDA, CDR2 SQIVND (reference sequence). The CDR3 length is 14 residues. The junction had 8 bases not matched to a gene; V was cut back by 7 bases and J by 5 bases. The CDR3 DNA reads as TGTGCCAGTACCCACAGGGGAACCGATCAGCCCCAGCATTTT. It encodes CASTHRGTDQPQHF. Based on the CDR3 plus reference TRBV19 and TRBJ1-5, the full variable domain is DGGITQSPKYLFRKEGQNVTLSCEQNLNHDAMYWYRQDPGQGLRLIYYSQIVNDFQKGDIAEGYSVSREKKESFPLTVTSAQKNPTAFYLCASTHRGTDQPQHFGDGTRLSIL.

The chain joins TRBV30 to TRBJ1-6; D is undetermined. This CDR3 comprises 15 residues. Germline loops: CDR1 GTSNPN, CDR2 SVGIG (reference sequence). V shed 4 bases and J shed 1 base, with 11 bases lying between them. DNA of the CDR3: TGTGCCTGGACCGAGACATCGTCCTATAATTCACCCCTCCACTTT. Translated, it gives CAWTETSSYNSPLHF.

This clone was observed a single time. The genes are TRBV6-2 or TRBV6-3 and TRBJ2-7; 15 bases are shared with TRBD2. This CDR3 has 14 residues. The J segment lost 7 bases and the V segment lost 5 bases, leaving 3 bases of the junction unmatched. Germline V gene sequence: CDR1 MNHEY, CDR2 SVGEGT. CDR3 bases: TGTGCCAGCAGTCTCGGGACTAGCGGGGGGGAGCAGTACTTC. Translated: CASSLGTSGGEQYF.

J is TRBJ2-7 and V is TRBV19; the match to TRBD2 covers 8 bases. The V and J ends lost 4 bases and 2 bases, in that order; junction bases with no gene match: 4. The germline CDR1 and CDR2 sequences are LNHDA and SQIVND (reference sequence). The CDR3 spans 14 residues. CDR3 sequence reads: CASSTGTRPYEQYF. As DNA, the CDR3 is TGTGCCAGTAGTACCGGGACTAGACCCTACGAGCAGTACTTC.

This chain links TRBV6-2 or TRBV6-3 with TRBJ2-5, with 11 bases lining up with TRBD1. Germline V lookup: CDR1 MNHEY, CDR2 SVGEGT. This CDR3 is 16 amino acids long. The trim removed 4 bases at V and 4 bases at J, leaving 8 bases unmatched. The CDR3 region has the DNA TGTGCCAGCAGTTCCCTGGGACAGGGGGTCATAGAGACCCAGTACTTC. Translating gives CASSSLGQGVIETQYF.

The V gene is TRBV29-1, the J gene TRBJ2-7, with TRBD1 matching 10 bases. Germline lookup yields CDR1 SQVTM and CDR2 ANQGSEA. CDR3 size: 13 residues. Unmatched junction bases numbered 4, after V lost 6 bases and J lost 2 bases. CDR3 sequence: CSVGTGDTYEQYF. As DNA, the CDR3 is TGCAGCGTCGGGACAGGGGACACCTACGAGCAGTACTTC.